Below are 21 T cell receptor beta chains sequenced from a single sample in a study of Tregs in tolerant kidney transplant recipients. Clones were sequenced by immunoSEQ multiplex PCR, and TCRdb holds only the in-frame ones, with some missing. The table includes about 21,000 clones, roughly 80% detected once. Recipients received nonmyeloablative bone marrow transplants from related graft donors, with transient mixed chimerism. The material was CD8+ T cells from blood (PBMCs), obtained 6 months after the transplant. Receptors were obtained from a human patient who received a combined kidney and bone marrow transplant. Among the T cells, some may be from the graft donor.

The V call is TRBV27, the J call TRBJ2-2; 8 positions match TRBD2. Unmatched junction bases numbered 3, after V lost 5 bases and J lost 4 bases. Per the germline V gene, CDR1 is MNHEY and CDR2 is SMNVEV (reference sequence). The CDR3 is 14 amino acids. The CDR3 spells CASSPGRGTGELFF. For the CDR3, the DNA is TGTGCCAGCAGTCCCGGGAGGGGCACCGGGGAGCTGTTTTTT.

This clone was seen only once. This sample includes further DNA sequences coding for the same CDR3. The rearrangement joins TRBV7-6 to TRBJ2-3; 8 bases map to TRBD2. CDR3 length: 15 residues. Germline trimming cut 1 base from V and 3 bases from J; bases unmatched to any gene: 3. CDR1 and CDR2 from the germline V gene are SGHVS and FNYEAQ. Here the CDR3 reads CASSLGGGRTDTQYF. In DNA, the CDR3 is TGTGCCAGCAGCTTAGGCGGGGGGCGGACAGATACGCAGTATTTT.

The chain couples TRBV19 to TRBJ1-2; TRBD1 matches 8 bases. Germline V gives CDR1 LNHDA, CDR2 SQIVND (reference sequence). The CDR3 is 13 residues long. V shed 9 bases, J shed 2 bases, and the junction held 5 bases outside the gene matches. CDR3 coding DNA: TGTGCCAGCGACAGGGGACCCAACTATGGCTACACCTTC. Amino acid sequence: CASDRGPNYGYTF. The full variable domain, rest sourced from reference TRBV19 and TRBJ1-2, is DGGITQSPKYLFRKEGQNVTLSCEQNLNHDAMYWYRQDPGQGLRLIYYSQIVNDFQKGDIAEGYSVSREKKESFPLTVTSAQKNPTAFYLCASDRGPNYGYTFGSGTRLTVV.

V usage is TRBV4-1 and J usage is TRBJ2-1; 7 positions agree with TRBD2. The germline CDR1 and CDR2 sequences are MGHRA and YSYEKL. The CDR3 has 14 amino acids. With V trimmed by 3 bases and J by 6 bases, 5 bases remained unmatched. CDR3 loop: CASSHVAGTNEQFF. In nucleotides, the CDR3 is TGCGCCAGCAGCCATGTAGCGGGTACCAATGAGCAGTTCTTC.

The chain combines TRBV7-9 with TRBJ2-7, with TRBD2 identical over 13 bases. Germline V gives CDR1 SEHNR, CDR2 FQNEAQ (reference sequence). CDR3 length: 17 amino acids. V shed 5 bases, J shed 1 base, and the junction held 8 bases outside the gene matches. The CDR3 bases are TGTGCCAGCAGCGCAGGACTAGCGGGAGCAAGATCCTACGAGCAGTACTTC. As protein: CASSAGLAGARSYEQYF.

This chain connects TRBV4-1 to TRBJ1-3; TRBD1 matches 7 bases. The germline V gene encodes CDR1 MGHRA and CDR2 YSYEKL. The CDR3 spans 16 residues. Germline trimming cut 0 bases from V and 1 base from J; bases unmatched to any gene: 3. The CDR3, as DNA: TGCGCCAGCAGCCAAGATGCAGGGGGTTCTGGAAACACCATATATTTT. Its protein product is CASSQDAGGSGNTIYF.

V and J are TRBV19 and TRBJ2-1; 7 bases are a match to TRBD2. V lost 6 bases to trimming and J lost 14 bases; unmatched junction nucleotides: 4. Germline assignment: CDR1 LNHDA and CDR2 SQIVND (reference sequence). This CDR3 comprises 10 residues. CDR3 protein: CASSGTKKFF. In DNA form, the CDR3 reads TGTGCCAGTAGCGGGACTAAAAAGTTCTTC.

V usage is TRBV11-3 and J usage is TRBJ2-5, with 7 bases matching TRBD1. This CDR3 is built from 17 residues. The germline gives CDR1 SGHNT, CDR2 YENEEA. V shed 2 bases, J shed 2 bases, and the junction held 11 bases outside the gene matches. The CDR3 region is CASSLSRGQGVQETQYF. For the CDR3, the DNA is TGTGCCAGCAGCTTATCGAGAGGGCAGGGGGTTCAAGAGACCCAGTACTTC.

V is TRBV28 and J is TRBJ2-5; maybe TRBD1 (6 bases). The better agreement between TRBJ2-7 and the DNA end casts doubt on the J call. This CDR3 region has 14 residues. Germline CDR1 is MDHEN and CDR2 is SYDVKM. CDR3 sequence: CASSSPGQSYEQYF. The DNA of the CDR3 is TGTGCCAGCAGTTCCCCCGGACAGTCCTACGAGCAGTACTTC.

Only one count was recorded for this clone. J is TRBJ2-2 and V is TRBV21-1; TRBD2, as called in the table, went unchecked against the DNA. TRBV21-1 is a pseudogene locus. The CDR3 covers 18 residues. The CDR3 DNA reads TGTGCCAGCAGCAAAGCGCTGTGGAGGGGGGGCGACACCGGGGAGCTGTTTTTT. It is translated as CASSKALWRGGDTGELFF.

The chain joins TRBV6-6 to TRBJ1-5; 8 nucleotides match TRBD1. CDR3 length equals 14 residues. Germline V gene sequence: CDR1 MNHNY, CDR2 SVGAGI (reference sequence). The V and J ends lost 5 bases and 6 bases, in that order; junction bases with no gene match: 6. CDR3 in DNA: TGTGCCAGCAGTGAGGACAGGGTCCTTCAGCCCCAGCATTTT. Translating gives CASSEDRVLQPQHF.

The genes are TRBV25-1 and TRBJ1-3; TRBD1 matches 8 bases. This CDR3 is built from 16 residues. Germline-derived CDR1 and CDR2 are MGHDK and SYGVNS. Losses at the gene ends were 2 bases for V and 3 bases for J; bases not matched to a gene: 6. The chain's CDR3 is CASSETGGYFGNTIYF. The CDR3, as DNA: TGTGCCAGCAGTGAAACAGGGGGGTACTTTGGAAACACCATATATTTT.

This chain links TRBV28 with TRBJ1-1, with D hard to call. This CDR3 region has 13 residues. Per germline, CDR1 MDHEN and CDR2 SYDVKM. The V end lost 3 bases, the J end lost 5 bases, and 10 bases lay between the germline ends. The CDR3 protein is CASSLSGFTEAFF. The CDR3 DNA reads TGTGCCAGCAGTTTGTCCGGGTTTACTGAAGCTTTCTTT.

The chain uses TRBV29-1 and TRBJ1-2, with TRBD1 matching over 8 bases. V was clipped by 3 bases and J by 4 bases; unmatched bases: 7. Germline V CDR1 and CDR2: SQVTM, ANQGSEA. The CDR3 loop spans 14 amino acids. The CDR3 sequence: CSVENSDRAYGYTF. For the CDR3, the DNA is TGCAGCGTTGAGAATTCGGACAGGGCCTATGGCTACACCTTC.

By share of the sample, this clone is medium-sized. The rearrangement joins TRBV15 to TRBJ2-1; the match to TRBD2 covers 8 bases. Germline lookup yields CDR1 LNHNV and CDR2 YYDKDF (reference sequence). CDR3 size: 15 residues. V shed 5 bases and J 5 bases; nucleotides not matched to a gene: 8. The CDR3 loop reads CATSSPGLGNNEQFF. DNA for the CDR3: TGTGCCACCAGCTCTCCGGGACTAGGAAACAATGAGCAGTTCTTC.

This clone was observed once. The gene calls are TRBV12-5 and TRBJ2-7; tentative D call: TRBD2 (6 bases). Per the germline V gene, CDR1 is LGHNT and CDR2 is FRNRAP. Trimming stripped 3 bases from V and 0 bases from J, with 15 bases between. The CDR3 is 16 amino acids. In DNA, the CDR3 is TGTGCTAGTGGTTTATACGCCGTCGGGAGCTCCTACGAGCAGTACTTC. Protein: CASGLYAVGSSYEQYF. Drawing the rest from reference TRBV12-5 and TRBJ2-7, the complete variable domain is DARVTQTPRHKVTEMGQEVTMRCQPILGHNTVFWYRQTMMQGLELLAYFRNRAPLDDSGMPKDRFSAEMPDATLATLKIQPSEPRDSAVYFCASGLYAVGSSYEQYFGPGTRLTVT.

The chain employs TRBV6-5 and TRBJ1-2; perhaps TRBD1 as D (5 bases). Germline-derived CDR1 and CDR2 are MNHEY and SVGAGI. The CDR3 totals 13 residues. V shed 6 bases and J shed 4 bases, with 12 bases lying between them. CDR3: CASRSAGSYGYTF. The DNA for the CDR3 is TGTGCCAGCAGATCTGCAGGGTCCTATGGCTACACCTTC.

The CDR3 nucleotides read TGCGCCAGCAGCCAGGACAGGGGGGAGACTGAAGCTTTCTTT. As protein: CASSQDRGETEAFF. The chain is built from TRBV4-1 and TRBJ1-1; 10 bases are a match to TRBD1. Germline CDR1 is MGHRA and CDR2 is YSYEKL. This CDR3 spans 14 amino acids. J was trimmed by 5 bases and V by 3 bases; bases with no gene match: 3.

This chain uses TRBV6-4 with TRBJ1-5; TRBD1 is a possible D gene (6 bases). The CDR3 sequence is 15 residues long. The germline V gene has CDR1 MRHNA and CDR2 SNTAGT. V lost 3 bases and J 0 bases, leaving 9 bases between the germline ends. The CDR3 protein is CASSEGGDSNQPQHF. The CDR3 nucleotides read TGTGCCAGCAGTGAAGGGGGGGATAGCAATCAGCCCCAGCATTTT.

The chain is built from TRBV6-6 and TRBJ2-5, with TRBD1 as a possible D gene (6 bases). The end of the DNA aligns better with TRBJ2-7, so the J call may be wrong. CDR1 MNHNY and CDR2 SVGAGI come from the germline V gene (reference sequence). The CDR3 spans 14 residues. The CDR3 DNA sequence: TGTGCCAGCAGTGTCCGGGACACTGCCTACGAGCAGTACTTC. Translating it yields CASSVRDTAYEQYF.

The chain carries TRBV21-1 and TRBJ1-5; the DNA was not used to check the table's D call, TRBD1. TRBV21-1 is a pseudogene locus. The length of the CDR3 is 19 residues. CDR3 sequence: CASSKAGGVVPGENQPQHF. The DNA of the CDR3 is TGTGCCAGCAGCAAAGCAGGCGGTGTCGTACCAGGGGAGAATCAGCCCCAGCATTTT.